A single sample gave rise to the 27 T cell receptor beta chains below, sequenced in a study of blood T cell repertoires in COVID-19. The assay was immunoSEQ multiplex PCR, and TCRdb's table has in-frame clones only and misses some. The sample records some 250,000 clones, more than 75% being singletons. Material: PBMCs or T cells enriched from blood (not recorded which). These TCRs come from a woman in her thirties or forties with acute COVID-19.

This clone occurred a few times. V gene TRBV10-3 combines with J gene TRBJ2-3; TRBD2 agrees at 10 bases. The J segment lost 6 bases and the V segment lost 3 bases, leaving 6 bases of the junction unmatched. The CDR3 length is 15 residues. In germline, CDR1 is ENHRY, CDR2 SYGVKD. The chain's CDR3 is CAISEGQREGDTQYF. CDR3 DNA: TGTGCCATCAGTGAAGGTCAGCGGGAGGGGGATACGCAGTATTTT.

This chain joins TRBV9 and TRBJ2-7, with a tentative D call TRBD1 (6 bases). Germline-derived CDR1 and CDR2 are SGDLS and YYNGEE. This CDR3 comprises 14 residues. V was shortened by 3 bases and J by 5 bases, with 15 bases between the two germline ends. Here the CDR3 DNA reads TGTGCCAGCAGCGGGAGAGGGGGTTTGGACGAGCAGTACTTC. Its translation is CASSGRGGLDEQYF.

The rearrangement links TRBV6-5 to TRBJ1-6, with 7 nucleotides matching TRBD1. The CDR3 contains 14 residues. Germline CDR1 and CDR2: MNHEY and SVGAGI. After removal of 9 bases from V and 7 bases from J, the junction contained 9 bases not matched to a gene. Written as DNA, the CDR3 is TGTGCCAGTGGAAGGGGGACAGAAAATTCACCCCTCCACTTT. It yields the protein CASGRGTENSPLHF.

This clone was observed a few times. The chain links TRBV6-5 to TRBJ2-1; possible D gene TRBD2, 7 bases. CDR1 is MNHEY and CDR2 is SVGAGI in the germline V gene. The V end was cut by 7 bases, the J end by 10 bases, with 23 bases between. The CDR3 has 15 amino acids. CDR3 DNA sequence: TGTGCCAGCACTCACGAGGGGGGAGGGCCTGACGAGCAGTTCTTC. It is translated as CASTHEGGGPDEQFF.

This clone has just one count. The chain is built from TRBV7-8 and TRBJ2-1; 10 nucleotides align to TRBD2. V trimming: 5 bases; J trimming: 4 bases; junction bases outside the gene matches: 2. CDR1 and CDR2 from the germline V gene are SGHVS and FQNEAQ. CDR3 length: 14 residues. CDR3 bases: TGTGCCAGCAGCCTACTAGCGGGGTACAATGAGCAGTTCTTC. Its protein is CASSLLAGYNEQFF.

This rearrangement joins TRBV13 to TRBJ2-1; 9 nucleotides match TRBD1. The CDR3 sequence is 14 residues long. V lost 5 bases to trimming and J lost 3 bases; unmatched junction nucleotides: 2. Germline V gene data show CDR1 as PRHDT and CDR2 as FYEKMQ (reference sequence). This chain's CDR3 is CASSTGGDYNEQFF. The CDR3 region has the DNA TGTGCCAGCAGCACAGGGGGCGACTACAATGAGCAGTTCTTC.

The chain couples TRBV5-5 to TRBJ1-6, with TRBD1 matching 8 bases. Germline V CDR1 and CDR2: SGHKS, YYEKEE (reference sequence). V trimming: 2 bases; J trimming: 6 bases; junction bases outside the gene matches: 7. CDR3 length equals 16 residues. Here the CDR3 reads CASSFSGGQANSPLHF. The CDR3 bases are TGTGCCAGCAGCTTTTCGGGGGGACAGGCTAATTCACCCCTCCACTTT. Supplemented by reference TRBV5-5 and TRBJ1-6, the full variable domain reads DAGVTQSPTHLIKTRGQQVTLRCSPISGHKSVSWYQQVLGQGPQFIFQYYEKEERGRGNFPDRFSARQFPNYSSELNVNALLLGDSALYLCASSFSGGQANSPLHFGNGTRLTVT.

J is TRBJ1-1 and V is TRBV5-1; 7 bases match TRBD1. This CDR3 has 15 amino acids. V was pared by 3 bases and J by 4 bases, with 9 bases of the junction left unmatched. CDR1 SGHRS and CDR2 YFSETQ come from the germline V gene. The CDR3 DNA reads TGCGCCAGCAGCTACTTCGGACAGGCGAGCACTGAAGCTTTCTTT. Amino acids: CASSYFGQASTEAFF.

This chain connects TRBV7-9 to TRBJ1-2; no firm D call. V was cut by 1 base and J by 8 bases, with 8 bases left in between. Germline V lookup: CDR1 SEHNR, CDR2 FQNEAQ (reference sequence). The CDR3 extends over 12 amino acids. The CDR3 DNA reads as TGTGCCAGCAGCTTAGTGGCGGGAGGCTACACCTTC. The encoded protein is CASSLVAGGYTF.

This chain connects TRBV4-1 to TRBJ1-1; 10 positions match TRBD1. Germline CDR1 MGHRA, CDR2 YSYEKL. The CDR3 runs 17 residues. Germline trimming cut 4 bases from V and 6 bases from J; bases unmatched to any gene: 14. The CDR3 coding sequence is TGCGCCAGCAGCCTCTCGGGACTTCGGGACAGGGGTGCTGAAGCTTTCTTT. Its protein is CASSLSGLRDRGAEAFF.

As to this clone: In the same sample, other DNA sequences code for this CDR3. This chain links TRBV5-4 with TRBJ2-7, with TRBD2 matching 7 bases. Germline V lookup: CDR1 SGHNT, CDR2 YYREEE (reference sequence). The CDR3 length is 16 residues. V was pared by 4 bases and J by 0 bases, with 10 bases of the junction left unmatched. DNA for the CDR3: TGTGCCAGCAGCCCCTCCCCCGGGACTAACTCCTACGAGCAGTACTTC. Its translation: CASSPSPGTNSYEQYF.

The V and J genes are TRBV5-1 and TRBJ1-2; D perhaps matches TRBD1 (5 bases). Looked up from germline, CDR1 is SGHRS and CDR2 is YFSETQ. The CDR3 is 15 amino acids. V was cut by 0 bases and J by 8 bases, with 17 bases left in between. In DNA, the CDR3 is TGCGCCAGCAGCTTGGTAGTTGGAGGGACGTTCGGCTACACCTTC. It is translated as CASSLVVGGTFGYTF.

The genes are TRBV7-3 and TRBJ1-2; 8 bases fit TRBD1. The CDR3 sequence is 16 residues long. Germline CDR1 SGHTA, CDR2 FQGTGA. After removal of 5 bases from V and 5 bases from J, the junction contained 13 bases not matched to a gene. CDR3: CASSPDETGEGYGYTF. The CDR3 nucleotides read TGTGCCAGCAGCCCCGACGAGACAGGGGAGGGGTATGGCTACACCTTC.

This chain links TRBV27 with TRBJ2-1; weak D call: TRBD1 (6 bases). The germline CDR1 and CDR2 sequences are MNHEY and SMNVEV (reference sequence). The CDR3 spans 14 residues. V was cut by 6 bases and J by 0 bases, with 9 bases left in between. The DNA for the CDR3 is TGTGCCAGCAGCGGACAGAGCTCCTACAATGAGCAGTTCTTC. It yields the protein CASSGQSSYNEQFF.

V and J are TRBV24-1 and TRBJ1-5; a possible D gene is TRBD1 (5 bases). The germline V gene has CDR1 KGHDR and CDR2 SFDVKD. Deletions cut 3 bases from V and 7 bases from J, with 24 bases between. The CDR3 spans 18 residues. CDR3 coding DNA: TGTGCCACCAGTGATCCACGGGGAATATTGACTAGGGACCAGCCCCAGCATTTT. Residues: CATSDPRGILTRDQPQHF.

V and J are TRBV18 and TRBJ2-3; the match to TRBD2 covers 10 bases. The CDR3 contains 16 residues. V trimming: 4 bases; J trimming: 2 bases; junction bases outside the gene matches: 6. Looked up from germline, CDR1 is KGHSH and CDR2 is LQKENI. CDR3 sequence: CASSLNSGRLTDTQYF. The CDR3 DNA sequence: TGTGCCAGCTCACTAAATAGCGGGAGGCTCACAGATACGCAGTATTTT.

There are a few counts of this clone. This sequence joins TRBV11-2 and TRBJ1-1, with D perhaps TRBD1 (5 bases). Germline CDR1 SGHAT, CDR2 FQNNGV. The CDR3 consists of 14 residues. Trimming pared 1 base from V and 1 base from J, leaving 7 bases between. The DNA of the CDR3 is TGTGCCAGCAGCTTAGGAGGACAGAACACTGAAGCTTTCTTT. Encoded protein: CASSLGGQNTEAFF.

CDR3 sequence (DNA): TGTGCCTGGACTGTTGGCGGGGAGGACCCCACAGATACGCAGTATTTT. Its translation is CAWTVGGEDPTDTQYF. V usage is TRBV30 and J usage is TRBJ2-3, with a weak D call TRBD2 (6 bases). Germline V lookup: CDR1 GTSNPN, CDR2 SVGIG (reference sequence). Trimming removed 4 bases from V and 2 bases from J, with 19 bases in between. The CDR3 is 16 residues long.

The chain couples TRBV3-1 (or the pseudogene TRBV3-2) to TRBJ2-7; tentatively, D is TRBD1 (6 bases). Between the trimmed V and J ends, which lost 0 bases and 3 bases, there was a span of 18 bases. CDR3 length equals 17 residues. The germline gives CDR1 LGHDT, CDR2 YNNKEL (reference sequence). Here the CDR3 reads CASSQEWYAQGFYEQYF. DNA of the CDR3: TGTGCCAGCAGCCAAGAATGGTATGCACAGGGATTCTACGAGCAGTACTTC.

The CDR3 coding sequence is TGTGCCAGCAGCGGCAAGGGGGCCCGGGCGGGGAGCTCCTACGAGCAGTACTTC. It codes for CASSGKGARAGSSYEQYF. V and J are TRBV13 and TRBJ2-7; TRBD1 might be the D (7 bases). Per germline, CDR1 PRHDT and CDR2 FYEKMQ (reference sequence). The CDR3 has 18 amino acids. The V end lost 5 bases, the J end lost 0 bases, and 23 bases lay between the germline ends.

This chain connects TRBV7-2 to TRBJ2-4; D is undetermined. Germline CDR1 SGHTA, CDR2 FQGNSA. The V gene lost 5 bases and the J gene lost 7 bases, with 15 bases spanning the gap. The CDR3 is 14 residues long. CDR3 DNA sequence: TGTGCCAGCAGCAAAGGATCAGTCGGGAACATTCAGTACTTC. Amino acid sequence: CASSKGSVGNIQYF.

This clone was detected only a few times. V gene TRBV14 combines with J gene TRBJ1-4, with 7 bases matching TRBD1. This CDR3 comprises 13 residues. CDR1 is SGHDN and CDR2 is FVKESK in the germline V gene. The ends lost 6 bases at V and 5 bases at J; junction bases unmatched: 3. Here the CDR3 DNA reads TGTGCCAGCAGACAGACAGGGAATGAAAAACTGTTTTTT. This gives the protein CASRQTGNEKLFF.

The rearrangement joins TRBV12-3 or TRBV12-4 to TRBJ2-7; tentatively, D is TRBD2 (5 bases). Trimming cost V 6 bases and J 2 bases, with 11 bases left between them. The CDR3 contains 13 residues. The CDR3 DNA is TGTGCCAGCAGCCCCGGGGTCACCTACGAGCAGTACTTC. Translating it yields CASSPGVTYEQYF.

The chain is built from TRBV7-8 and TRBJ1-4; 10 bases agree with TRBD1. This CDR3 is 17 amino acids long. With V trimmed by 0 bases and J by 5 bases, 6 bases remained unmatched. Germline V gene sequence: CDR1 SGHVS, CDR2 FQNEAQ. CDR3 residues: CASSLATDRGRNEKLFF. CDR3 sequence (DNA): TGTGCCAGCAGCTTAGCCACAGACAGGGGGCGGAATGAAAAACTGTTTTTT.

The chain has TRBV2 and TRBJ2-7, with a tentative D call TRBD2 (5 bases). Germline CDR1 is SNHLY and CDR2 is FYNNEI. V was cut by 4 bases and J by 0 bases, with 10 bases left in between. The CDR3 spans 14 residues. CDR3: CASSGTFSSYEQYF. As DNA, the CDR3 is TGTGCCAGCAGTGGGACTTTTAGCTCCTACGAGCAGTACTTC.

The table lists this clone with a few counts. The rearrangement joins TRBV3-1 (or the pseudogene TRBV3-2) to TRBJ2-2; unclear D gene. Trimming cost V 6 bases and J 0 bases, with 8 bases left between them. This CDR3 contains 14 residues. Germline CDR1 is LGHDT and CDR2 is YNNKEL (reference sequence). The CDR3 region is CASSSSTNTGELFF. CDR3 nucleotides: TGTGCCAGCAGTTCCAGTACGAACACCGGGGAGCTGTTTTTT.

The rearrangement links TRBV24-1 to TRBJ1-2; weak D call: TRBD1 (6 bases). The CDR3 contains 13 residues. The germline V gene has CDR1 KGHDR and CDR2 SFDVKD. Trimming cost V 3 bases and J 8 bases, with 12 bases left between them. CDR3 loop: CATSDTQGFGYTF. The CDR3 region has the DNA TGTGCCACCAGTGATACTCAGGGGTTCGGCTACACCTTC.